This T cell receptor (beta chain) was recorded in a study of T-cell memory formation after mild COVID-19. V was trimmed by 0 bases and J by 2 bases, leaving 1 base between them. CDR1 is LNHNV, CDR2 YYDKDF, per germline (reference sequence). This CDR3 comprises 12 residues. Overall study results and limits: Some clones that responded were present in memory (sampled pre-infection), which suggests cross-reactive memory joined. Later expanders leaned toward CD4+, whereas clones contracting from day 15 to 85 were balanced CD4/CD8. Whether day 37 second-wave clones are SARS-CoV-2-specific was not confirmed. Mainly in CM and EM were contracting CD4+ clones; CD8+ were in EMRA.

This clonotype was observed a few times. Its antigen is unidentified. Via MiXCR, TCRdb re-called the 5' RACE reads, giving one row per CDR3 protein. The data show about 420,000 distinct CDR3 sequences, less than 25% seen once. The origin of this receptor is an adult woman who had mild COVID-19 (a few samples of this study predate the infection). Cell type and time point are not known. The sample taken for sequencing was PBMCs or a T cell subset sorted from them (not recorded which). The chain couples TRBV15 to TRBJ1-2; no definite D call. CDR3 region: CATSRDNYGYTF. DNA for the CDR3: TGTGCCACCAGCAGAGACAACTATGGCTACACCTTC.